This passage covers 10 T cell receptor beta chains from one sample sequenced in a study of T cell responses to AZD1222 COVID-19 vaccine. Sequenced by immunoSEQ multiplex PCR; TCRdb stores in-frame clones only, minus some. The sample lists some 110,000 clones, approximately 90% occurring once. Here the sequenced sample was peripheral blood, taken on day 0 of AZD1222 vaccination. All receptors come from an adult in good health.

Comments on this clone: Other DNA variants within this sample encode the same CDR3. This chain uses TRBV18 with TRBJ1-3; 8 bases match TRBD1. With V trimmed by 3 bases and J by 4 bases, 2 bases remained unmatched. Germline V gene sequence: CDR1 KGHSH, CDR2 LQKENI. CDR3 length: 14 residues. This CDR3 is CASSPQGAGNTIYF. The CDR3 nucleotides read TGTGCCAGCTCACCGCAGGGGGCAGGAAACACCATATATTTT.

The chain links TRBV10-3 to TRBJ1-3, with D possibly TRBD1 on 6 matching bases. CDR3 length: 15 residues. The V and J ends lost 10 bases and 1 base respectively, with 17 bases between them. Germline loops: CDR1 ENHRY, CDR2 SYGVKD. The CDR3: CATSAGGSSGNTIYF. The CDR3 DNA is TGTGCCACCTCGGCGGGGGGCAGTTCTGGAAACACCATATATTTT.

CDR3 residues: CASSMNTDTQYF. CDR3 coding DNA: TGTGCCAGTAGTATGAACACAGATACGCAGTATTTT. The V call is TRBV19, the J call TRBJ2-3; D is ambiguous. The CDR3 sequence is 12 residues long. In germline, CDR1 is LNHDA, CDR2 SQIVND (reference sequence). The V end was cut by 3 bases, the J end by 2 bases, with 3 bases between.

V usage is TRBV7-9 and J usage is TRBJ1-1, with D perhaps matching TRBD1 (5 bases). Germline V CDR1 and CDR2: SEHNR, FQNEAQ (reference sequence). V was pared by 5 bases and J by 7 bases, with 17 bases between. The CDR3 sequence is 14 residues long. DNA for the CDR3: TGTGCCAGCAGCCAAATGCAGGGTTTTGGTGAAGCTTTCTTT. Protein: CASSQMQGFGEAFF.

The rearrangement uses TRBV5-4 and TRBJ2-1; possible D gene TRBD2, 6 bases. The ends were cut back, 5 bases at V and 8 bases at J, with 20 bases in the middle. CDR3 length equals 15 residues. CDR1 and CDR2 from the germline V gene are SGHNT and YYREEE (reference sequence). Written as DNA, the CDR3 is TGTGCCAGCAGAGTCAGTTTGGGGGGAACGGATGAGCAGTTCTTC. Translated: CASRVSLGGTDEQFF.

The gene calls are TRBV11-3 and TRBJ1-1; 7 bases are shared with TRBD1. This CDR3 spans 17 amino acids. The germline CDR1 and CDR2 sequences are SGHNT and YENEEA. Trimming removed 5 bases from V and 1 base from J; junction bases left unmatched: 13. The CDR3 loop is CASSLHTRGQRNTEAFF. CDR3 in DNA: TGTGCCAGCAGCCTCCACACTAGGGGACAGAGGAACACTGAAGCTTTCTTT.

The chain employs TRBV5-1 and TRBJ1-6; D not resolved. CDR3 length: 17 residues. V was cut by 1 base and J by 6 bases, with 17 bases left in between. Germline values: CDR1 SGHRS, CDR2 YFSETQ. CDR3 protein: CASSLLGTESFNSPLHF. For the CDR3, the DNA is TGCGCCAGCAGCTTGTTAGGAACGGAGAGCTTTAATTCACCCCTCCACTTT.

V is TRBV2 and J is TRBJ1-1; D is unclear. CDR1 is SNHLY and CDR2 is FYNNEI in the germline V gene. The germline V and J ends were trimmed by 6 bases and 2 bases, with 10 bases remaining between them. The CDR3 totals 13 residues. CDR3 protein: CASRREGNTEAFF. The CDR3 DNA sequence: TGTGCCAGCAGGAGGGAGGGAAACACTGAAGCTTTCTTT.

Comment on this clone: Germline is not matched at one junction end, which may reflect a read error. The V gene is TRBV10-1, the J gene TRBJ1-1, with D hard to call. This CDR3 is built from 13 residues. CDR1 is WNHNN, CDR2 SYGVQD, per germline (reference sequence). The CDR3: CASRESMNTEAFF. As DNA, the CDR3 is TGCGCCAGCAGAGAGTCCATGAACACTGAAGCTTTCTTT.

J is TRBJ2-1 and V is TRBV7-2; 7 bases agree with TRBD2. This CDR3 has 14 residues. V lost 1 base and J lost 10; bases outside the gene matches: 7. Germline assignment: CDR1 SGHTA and CDR2 FQGNSA. The CDR3 DNA reads TGTGCCAGCAGCTTAGGTGCGGGAGCCATGGAGCAGTTCTTC. This sequence encodes CASSLGAGAMEQFF.